This T cell receptor (beta chain) was profiled in a study of cytomegalovirus exposure and HLA in healthy donors. PCR primers comprised 60 Vbeta and 13 Jbeta primers. Only in-frame clones appear in the TCRdb table, and some are missing; sequencing was by immunoSEQ multiplex PCR. Seen here are 90,000 to 150,000 clones, roughly four fifths observed once, and the top ten hold 3% to 4%. About this clone: What it binds is not known.

At collection, donors were nominally healthy, but unrecorded immune exposures were probable. Study findings and constraints: The study assumed roughly uniform donor sequencing depth for presence/absence analyses. Association of a missense DCLRE1C variant with TCR beta V- and J-gene trimming was reported in a later analysis.

The material sequenced was PBMCs. The TCR was taken from a woman under 40 in good health and CMV-seropositive.

CDR3: CASSPGGGGTQYF. The CDR3 DNA reads TGTGCCAGCAGCCCGGGCGGGGGCGGGACCCAGTACTTC. The chain employs TRBV7-6 and TRBJ2-5; maybe TRBD2 (7 bases). Germline V CDR1 and CDR2: SGHVS, FNYEAQ. The ends were cut back, 5 bases at V and 7 bases at J, with 14 bases in the middle. The CDR3 runs to 13 residues.